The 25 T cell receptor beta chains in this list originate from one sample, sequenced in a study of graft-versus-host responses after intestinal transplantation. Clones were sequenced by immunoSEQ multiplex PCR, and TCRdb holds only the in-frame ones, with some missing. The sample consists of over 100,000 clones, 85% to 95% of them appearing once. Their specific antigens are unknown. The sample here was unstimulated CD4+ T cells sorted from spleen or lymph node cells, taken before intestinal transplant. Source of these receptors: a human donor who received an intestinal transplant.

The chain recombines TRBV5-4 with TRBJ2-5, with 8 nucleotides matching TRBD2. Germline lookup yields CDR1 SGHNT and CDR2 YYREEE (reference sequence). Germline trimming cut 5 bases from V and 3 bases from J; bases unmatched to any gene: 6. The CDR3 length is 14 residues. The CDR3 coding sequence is TGTGCCAGCAGTAGCGGGGCCCTAAAAGAGACCCAGTACTTC. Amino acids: CASSSGALKETQYF.

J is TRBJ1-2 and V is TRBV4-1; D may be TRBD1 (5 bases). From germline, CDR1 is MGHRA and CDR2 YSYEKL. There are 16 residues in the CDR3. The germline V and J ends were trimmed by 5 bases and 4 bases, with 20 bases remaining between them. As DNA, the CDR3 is TGCGCCAGCAGCTCGCCGGGGGAGATATTTCTCTATGGCTACACCTTC. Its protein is CASSSPGEIFLYGYTF.

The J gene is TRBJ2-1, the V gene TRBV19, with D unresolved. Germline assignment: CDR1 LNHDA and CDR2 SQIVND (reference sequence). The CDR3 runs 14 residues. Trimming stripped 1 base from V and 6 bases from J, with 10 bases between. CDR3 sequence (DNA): TGTGCCAGTAGTATAGCCAGGTTAGTCAATGAGCAGTTCTTC. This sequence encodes CASSIARLVNEQFF.

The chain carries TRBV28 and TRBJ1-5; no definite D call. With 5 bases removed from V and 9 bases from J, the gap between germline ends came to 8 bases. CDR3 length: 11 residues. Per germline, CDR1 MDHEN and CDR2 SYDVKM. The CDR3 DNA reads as TGTGCCAGCAGTACAAGGGTGCCCCAGCATTTT. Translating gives CASSTRVPQHF.

The CDR3 DNA follows: TGTGCCAGCAGCCAATCCCTAGCGGACTACGAGCAGTACTTC. Residues: CASSQSLADYEQYF. The V and J genes are TRBV14 and TRBJ2-7; TRBD2 matches at 7 bases. The CDR3 is made up of 14 amino acids. The J segment lost 3 bases and the V segment lost 2 bases, leaving 4 bases of the junction unmatched. Germline assignment: CDR1 SGHDN and CDR2 FVKESK.

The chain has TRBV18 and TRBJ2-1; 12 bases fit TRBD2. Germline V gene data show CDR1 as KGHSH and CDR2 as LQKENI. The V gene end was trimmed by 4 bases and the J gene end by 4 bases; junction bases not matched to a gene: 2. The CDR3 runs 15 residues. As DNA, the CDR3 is TGTGCCAGCTCACTTGGACTAGCGGGATACAATGAGCAGTTCTTC. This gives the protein CASSLGLAGYNEQFF.

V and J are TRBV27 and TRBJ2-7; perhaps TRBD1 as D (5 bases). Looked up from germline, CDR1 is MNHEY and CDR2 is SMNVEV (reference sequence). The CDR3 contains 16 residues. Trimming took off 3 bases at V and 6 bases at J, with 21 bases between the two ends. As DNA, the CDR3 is TGTGCCAGCAGTTTCGGTTACGGACAATTTCCCCTCGAGCAGTACTTC. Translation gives CASSFGYGQFPLEQYF.

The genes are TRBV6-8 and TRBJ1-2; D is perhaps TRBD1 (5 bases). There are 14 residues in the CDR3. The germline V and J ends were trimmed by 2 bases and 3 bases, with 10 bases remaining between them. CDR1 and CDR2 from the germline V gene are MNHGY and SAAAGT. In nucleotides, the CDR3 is TGTGCCAGCAGTTACCTGGGGGAGCACTATGGCTACACCTTC. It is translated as CASSYLGEHYGYTF.

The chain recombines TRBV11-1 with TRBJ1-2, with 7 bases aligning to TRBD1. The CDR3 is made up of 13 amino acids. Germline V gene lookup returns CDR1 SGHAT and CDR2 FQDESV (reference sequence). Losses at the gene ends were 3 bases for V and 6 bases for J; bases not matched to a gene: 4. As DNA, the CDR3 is TGTGCCAGCAGCTTGGACAGGAGCCATGGCTACACCTTC. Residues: CASSLDRSHGYTF.

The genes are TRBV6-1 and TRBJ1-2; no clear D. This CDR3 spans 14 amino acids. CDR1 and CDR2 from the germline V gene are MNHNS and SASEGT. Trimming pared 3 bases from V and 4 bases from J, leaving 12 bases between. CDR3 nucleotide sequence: TGTGCCAGCAGTGAGGCACCGAGTTTCTATGGCTACACCTTC. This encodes CASSEAPSFYGYTF.

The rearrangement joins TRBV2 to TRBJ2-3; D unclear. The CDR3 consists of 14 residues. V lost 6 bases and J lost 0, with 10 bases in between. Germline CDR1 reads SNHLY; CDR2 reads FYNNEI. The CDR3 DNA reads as TGTGCCAGCAGCATGGGCTACAGCACAGATACGCAGTATTTT. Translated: CASSMGYSTDTQYF.

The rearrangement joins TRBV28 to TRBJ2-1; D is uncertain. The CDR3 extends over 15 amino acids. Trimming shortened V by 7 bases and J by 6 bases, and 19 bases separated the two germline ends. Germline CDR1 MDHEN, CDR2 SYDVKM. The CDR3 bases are TGTGCCAGCACCCAACCAGGCCAGGTTGTCAATGAGCAGTTCTTC. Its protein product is CASTQPGQVVNEQFF. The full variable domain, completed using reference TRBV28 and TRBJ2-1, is DVKVTQSSRYLVKRTGEKVFLECVQDMDHENMFWYRQDPGLGLRLIYFSYDVKMKEKGDIPEGYSVSREKKERFSLILESASTNQTSMYLCASTQPGQVVNEQFFGPGTRLTVL.

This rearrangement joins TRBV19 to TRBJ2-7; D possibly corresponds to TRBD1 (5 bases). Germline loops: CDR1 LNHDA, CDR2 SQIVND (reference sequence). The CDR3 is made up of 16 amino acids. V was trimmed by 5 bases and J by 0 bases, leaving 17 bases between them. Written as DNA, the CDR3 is TGTGCCAGTAGTCTCGCGAGGTGGGGCAGCTCCTACGAGCAGTACTTC. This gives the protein CASSLARWGSSYEQYF.

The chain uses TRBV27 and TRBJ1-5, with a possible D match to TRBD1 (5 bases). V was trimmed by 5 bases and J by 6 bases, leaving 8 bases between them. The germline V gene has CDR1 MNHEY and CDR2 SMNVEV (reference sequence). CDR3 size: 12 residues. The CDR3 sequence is CASSTQGQPQHF. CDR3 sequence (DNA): TGTGCCAGCAGTACTCAGGGTCAGCCCCAGCATTTT.

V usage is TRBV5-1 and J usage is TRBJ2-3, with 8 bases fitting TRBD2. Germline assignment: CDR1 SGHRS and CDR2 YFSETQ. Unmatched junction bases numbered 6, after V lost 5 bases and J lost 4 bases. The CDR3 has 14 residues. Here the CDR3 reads CASRPGLGADTQYF. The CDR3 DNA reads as TGCGCCAGCAGGCCGGGACTAGGGGCAGATACGCAGTATTTT.

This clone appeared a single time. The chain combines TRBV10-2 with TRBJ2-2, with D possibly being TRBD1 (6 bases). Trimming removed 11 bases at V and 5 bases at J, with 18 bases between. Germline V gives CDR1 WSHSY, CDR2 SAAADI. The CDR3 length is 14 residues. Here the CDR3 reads CAGGKGQGTGELFF. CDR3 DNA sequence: TGCGCCGGGGGAAAGGGCCAGGGGACCGGGGAGCTGTTTTTT.

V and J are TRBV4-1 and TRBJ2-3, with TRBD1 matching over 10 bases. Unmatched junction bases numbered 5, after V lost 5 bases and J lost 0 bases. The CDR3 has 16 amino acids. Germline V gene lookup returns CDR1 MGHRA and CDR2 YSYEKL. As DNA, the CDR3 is TGCGCCAGCAGCGGGGGGACAGGGGCTAGCACAGATACGCAGTATTTT. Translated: CASSGGTGASTDTQYF.

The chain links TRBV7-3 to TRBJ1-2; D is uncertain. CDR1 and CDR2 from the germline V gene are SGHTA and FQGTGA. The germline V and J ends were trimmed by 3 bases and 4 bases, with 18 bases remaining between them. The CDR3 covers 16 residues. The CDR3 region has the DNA TGTGCCAGCAGCTTCTCCTCTCCCGCCGGGTTCTATGGCTACACCTTC. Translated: CASSFSSPAGFYGYTF.

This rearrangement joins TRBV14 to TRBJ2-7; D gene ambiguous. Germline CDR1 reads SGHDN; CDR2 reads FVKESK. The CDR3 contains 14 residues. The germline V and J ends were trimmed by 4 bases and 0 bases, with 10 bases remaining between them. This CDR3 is CASSRSGLSYEQYF. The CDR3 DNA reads TGTGCCAGCAGCCGGTCCGGCCTCTCCTACGAGCAGTACTTC.

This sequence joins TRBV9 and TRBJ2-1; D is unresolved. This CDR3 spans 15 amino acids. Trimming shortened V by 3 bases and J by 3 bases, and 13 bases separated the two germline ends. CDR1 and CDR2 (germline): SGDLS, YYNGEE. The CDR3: CASSDGRAIYNEQFF. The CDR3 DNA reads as TGTGCCAGCAGCGACGGACGGGCGATCTACAATGAGCAGTTCTTC.

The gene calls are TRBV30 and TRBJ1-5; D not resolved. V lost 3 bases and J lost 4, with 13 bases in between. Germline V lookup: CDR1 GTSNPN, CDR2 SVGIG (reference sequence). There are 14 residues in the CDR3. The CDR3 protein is CAWSVGSRNQPQHF. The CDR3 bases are TGTGCCTGGAGCGTAGGCTCCCGGAATCAGCCCCAGCATTTT.

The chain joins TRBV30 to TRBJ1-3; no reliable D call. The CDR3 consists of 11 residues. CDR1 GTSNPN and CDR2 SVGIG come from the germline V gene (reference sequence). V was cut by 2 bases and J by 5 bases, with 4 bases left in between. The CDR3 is CAWSPRNTIYF. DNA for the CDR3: TGTGCCTGGAGTCCTAGAAACACCATATATTTT.

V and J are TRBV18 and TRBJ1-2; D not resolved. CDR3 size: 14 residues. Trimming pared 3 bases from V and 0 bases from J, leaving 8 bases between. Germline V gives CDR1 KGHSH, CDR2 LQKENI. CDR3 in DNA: TGTGCCAGCTCACCTTCCGGGGCTAACTATGGCTACACCTTC. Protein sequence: CASSPSGANYGYTF.

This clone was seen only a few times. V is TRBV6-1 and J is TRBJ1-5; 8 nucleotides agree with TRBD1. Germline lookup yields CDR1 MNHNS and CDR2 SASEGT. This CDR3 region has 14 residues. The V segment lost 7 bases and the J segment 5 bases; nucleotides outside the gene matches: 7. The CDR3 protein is CASNTGTGYQPQHF. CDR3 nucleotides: TGTGCCAGCAACACCGGGACAGGCTATCAGCCCCAGCATTTT.

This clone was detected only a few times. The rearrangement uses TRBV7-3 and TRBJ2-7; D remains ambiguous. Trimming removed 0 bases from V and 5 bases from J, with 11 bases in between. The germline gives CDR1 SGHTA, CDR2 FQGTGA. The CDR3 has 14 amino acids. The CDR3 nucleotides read TGTGCCAGCAGCTTAACCCCAGCTACCCACGAGCAGTACTTC. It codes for CASSLTPATHEQYF.